This TCR beta chain was observed in a study of blood T cell repertoires in COVID-19. At the level of the study: The study drew acute and convalescent COVID-19 samples from the United States, Italy and Spain. T cells, B-cell-depleted T cells, or PBMCs provided the cDNA or gDNA that served as material.

The authors' processing: Using reference gene primer amplification, nucleated cell counts were estimated. TCRdb keeps only in-frame clones here, not all; method: immunoSEQ multiplex PCR. V and J calls and clone size come straight from that table; D and trimming were deduced from the DNA. Here the sample spans some 370,000 clones, roughly 90% being singletons. This clone has just one count. J lost 7 bases, V lost 4 bases, and 7 bases had no gene match. The germline CDR1 and CDR2 sequences are MNHEY and SMNVEV (reference sequence). This CDR3 spans 14 amino acids. The sequence derives from a man aged 35 to 55 with acute or convalescent COVID-19. V usage is TRBV27 and J usage is TRBJ2-1; TRBD2 aligns across 7 bases. The sequencing input was peripheral blood. The CDR3 DNA is TGTGCCAGCAGTTGGCGGGAGTACCAAAATGAGCAGTTCTTC. Its translation is CASSWREYQNEQFF.